These 12 T cell receptor beta chains share one sample of origin, sequenced in a study of shared clonotypes between healthy human individuals. The naive CD8 fraction comprised CD45RO-negative cells positively selected for CCR7 and excluded terminally differentiated effector memory CD45RA+ cells. Produced via immunoSEQ multiplex PCR; TCRdb's table is partial and in-frame only. The sample has 630,000 or so clones; more than 95% are singletons. Sequenced material: naive CD8+ T cells sorted from blood. The receptors come from a man aged 25-45 years in good health.

This rearrangement joins TRBV7-9 to TRBJ2-5; 7 bases fit TRBD1. Germline V lookup: CDR1 SEHNR, CDR2 FQNEAQ (reference sequence). After removal of 5 bases from V and 2 bases from J, the junction contained 11 bases not matched to a gene. The CDR3 extends over 16 amino acids. CDR3 protein: CASSIRPGQIQETQYF. In DNA, the CDR3 is TGTGCCAGCAGCATCAGGCCGGGACAGATACAAGAGACCCAGTACTTC. Complete variable domain (other parts from reference TRBV7-9 and TRBJ2-5): DTGVSQNPRHKITKRGQNVTFRCDPISEHNRLYWYRQTLGQGPEFLTYFQNEAQLEKSRLLSDRFSAERPKGSFSTLEIQRTEQGDSAMYLCASSIRPGQIQETQYFGPGTRLLVL.

CDR3 nucleotide sequence: TGTGCCAGTAGTAGTCATAGCGGACCGGGTACCTACGAGCAGTACTTC. This gives the protein CASSSHSGPGTYEQYF. J is TRBJ2-7 and V is TRBV19; tentative D call: TRBD2 (6 bases). Looked up from germline, CDR1 is LNHDA and CDR2 is SQIVND (reference sequence). Trimming cost V 4 bases and J 2 bases, with 18 bases left between them. The CDR3 length is 16 residues. Full variable domain (outside the CDR3, taken from reference TRBV19 and TRBJ2-7): DGGITQSPKYLFRKEGQNVTLSCEQNLNHDAMYWYRQDPGQGLRLIYYSQIVNDFQKGDIAEGYSVSREKKESFPLTVTSAQKNPTAFYLCASSSHSGPGTYEQYFGPGTRLTVT.

In this sample, this clone turned up once. The chain is built from TRBV4-3 and TRBJ1-2; D uncertain. Germline V CDR1 and CDR2: LGHNA, YSLEER. V lost 4 bases, J lost 0 bases, and 12 bases lay in between. The CDR3 contains 15 residues. The CDR3 reads CASSPHRESNYGYTF. CDR3 DNA sequence: TGCGCCAGCAGCCCGCACAGAGAATCTAACTATGGCTACACCTTC.

The chain couples TRBV5-1 to TRBJ2-2, with D perhaps matching TRBD1 or TRBD2 (5 bases each). Trimming shortened V by 1 base and J by 4 bases, and 11 bases separated the two germline ends. This CDR3 region has 15 residues. Germline CDR1 reads SGHRS; CDR2 reads YFSETQ. Here the CDR3 reads CASSLFKGPTGELFF. For the CDR3, the DNA is TGCGCCAGCAGCTTGTTTAAGGGACCCACCGGGGAGCTGTTTTTT.

The CDR3: CAISAPLRQGYEQYF. CDR3 coding DNA: TGTGCCATCAGTGCTCCCTTGAGACAGGGCTACGAGCAGTACTTC. The chain joins TRBV10-3 to TRBJ2-7, with TRBD1 matching 7 bases. The V and J ends lost 4 bases and 3 bases, in that order; junction bases with no gene match: 9. CDR1 is ENHRY, CDR2 SYGVKD, per germline. The CDR3 covers 15 residues.

In its sample, this clone was seen once. This chain joins TRBV5-4 and TRBJ2-7, with 9 positions matching TRBD1. Germline loops: CDR1 SGHNT, CDR2 YYREEE (reference sequence). This CDR3 has 16 amino acids. V was pared by 0 bases and J by 2 bases, with 6 bases of the junction left unmatched. CDR3 DNA: TGTGCCAGCAGCTTGGATATCGGGACAGGGACCTACGAGCAGTACTTC. This sequence encodes CASSLDIGTGTYEQYF.

The count of this clone is one. This chain joins TRBV4-1 and TRBJ2-1, with D maybe TRBD1 (5 bases). V was trimmed by 1 base and J by 8 bases, leaving 12 bases between them. This CDR3 has 14 amino acids. The germline V gene has CDR1 MGHRA and CDR2 YSYEKL. CDR3: CASSQARGRDEQFF. CDR3 nucleotides: TGCGCCAGCAGCCAAGCTAGGGGCAGGGATGAGCAGTTCTTC.

The gene calls are TRBV14 and TRBJ2-1; D is unresolved. V lost 4 bases and J lost 4, with 8 bases in between. CDR1 is SGHDN and CDR2 is FVKESK in the germline V gene. The CDR3 length is 13 residues. CDR3 DNA: TGTGCCAGCAGCCTGACTTATTACAATGAGCAGTTCTTC. The encoded protein is CASSLTYYNEQFF.

J is TRBJ2-1 and V is TRBV19; TRBD1 is a possible D gene (6 bases). Trimming cost V 7 bases and J 4 bases, with 20 bases left between them. CDR1 is LNHDA, CDR2 SQIVND, per germline (reference sequence). The CDR3 contains 16 residues. CDR3 protein: CASMGWASQGYNEQFF. CDR3 nucleotide sequence: TGTGCCAGTATGGGGTGGGCCTCACAGGGATACAATGAGCAGTTCTTC.

The chain employs TRBV7-2 and TRBJ1-2; 7 bases match TRBD1. CDR3 length: 16 amino acids. Germline assignment: CDR1 SGHTA and CDR2 FQGNSA. The trim removed 8 bases at V and 0 bases at J, leaving 12 bases unmatched. The CDR3 nucleotides are TGTGCCAGCTCTCACTTCCGGGACAGCTCTAACTATGGCTACACCTTC. Its translation: CASSHFRDSSNYGYTF.

This sequence joins TRBV27 and TRBJ2-1; no reliable D call. The CDR3 has 16 amino acids. Trimming pared 1 base from V and 3 bases from J, leaving 13 bases between. Germline loops: CDR1 MNHEY, CDR2 SMNVEV (reference sequence). CDR3 DNA: TGTGCCAGCAGTTTATATGGCCAGACATTCTACAATGAGCAGTTCTTC. This codes for CASSLYGQTFYNEQFF.

The rearrangement joins TRBV7-9 to TRBJ2-1; TRBD2 matches 13 bases. The V segment lost 5 bases and the J segment 5 bases; nucleotides outside the gene matches: 3. The CDR3 consists of 15 residues. Germline CDR1 and CDR2: SEHNR and FQNEAQ (reference sequence). The CDR3 loop is CASSETSGRHNEQFF. CDR3 DNA: TGTGCCAGCAGCGAGACTAGCGGGAGGCACAATGAGCAGTTCTTC.